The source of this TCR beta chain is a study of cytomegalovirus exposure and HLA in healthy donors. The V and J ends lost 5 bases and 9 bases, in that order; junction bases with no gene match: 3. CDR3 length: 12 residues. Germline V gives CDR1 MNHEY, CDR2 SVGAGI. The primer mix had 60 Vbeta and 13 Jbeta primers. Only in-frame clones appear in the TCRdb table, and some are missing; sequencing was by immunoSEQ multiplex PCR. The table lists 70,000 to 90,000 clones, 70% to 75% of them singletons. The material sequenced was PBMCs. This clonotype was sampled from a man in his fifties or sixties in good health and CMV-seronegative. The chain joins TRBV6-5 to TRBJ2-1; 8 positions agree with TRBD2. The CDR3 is CASSPGGGEQFF. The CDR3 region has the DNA TGTGCCAGCAGTCCGGGGGGGGGTGAGCAGTTCTTC.